This TCR beta chain is drawn from a study of tumor-infiltrating lymphocytes in oesophageal squamous cell carcinoma. V was trimmed by 6 bases and J by 0 bases, leaving 11 bases between them. The CDR3 covers 14 residues. CDR1 and CDR2 (germline): SGHTA, FQGNSA. This clonotype qualifies as large. TCRdb re-called the PCR reads through MiXCR, storing one row per CDR3 protein. Of about 21,000 distinct CDR3 sequences in the sample, about 35% were seen once. This TCR came from a male donor with esophageal squamous cell carcinoma. Sequencing input: esophageal tumor tissue. This chain links TRBV7-2 with TRBJ2-5, with D possibly called TRBD1 or TRBD2 (6 bases each). The CDR3 DNA reads TGTGCCAGCAGAGGGGGGCGGTACCAAGAGACCCAGTACTTC. This codes for CASRGGRYQETQYF.